Each of the 25 T cell receptor beta chains below was sequenced from the same sample in a study of blood T cells in healthy people across ages. Sample-barcoded 5' priming and a J-beta primer mix drove a second PCR of about 6 to 12 cycles. TCRdb reprocessed the 5' RACE reads via MiXCR and lists one record per CDR3 protein. The table has 700,000 or so distinct CDR3 sequences, 22% seen once. The sequenced sample was blood. The receptors were gathered from a man aged 70 or older in good health.

This clonotype was recorded a few times. The chain joins TRBV29-1 to TRBJ1-1; D call uncertain. The V gene lost 4 bases and the J gene lost 4 bases, with 10 bases spanning the gap. The germline V gene has CDR1 SQVTM and CDR2 ANQGSEA. CDR3 length equals 12 residues. DNA of the CDR3: TGCAGCGTTGTGGAGGGAGGCACTGAAGCTTTCTTT. Amino acid sequence: CSVVEGGTEAFF.

This clonotype was picked up a small number of times. The chain couples TRBV7-2 to TRBJ2-1; 10 nucleotides align to TRBD2. Germline CDR1 SGHTA, CDR2 FQGNSA. This CDR3 is 20 amino acids long. The J segment lost 1 base and the V segment lost 2 bases, leaving 14 bases of the junction unmatched. The CDR3 loop reads CASSLRFGLAGEWSYNEQFF. The CDR3 DNA follows: TGTGCCAGCAGCTTACGTTTCGGGCTAGCGGGAGAGTGGTCCTACAATGAGCAGTTCTTC.

This clonotype was found once. This rearrangement joins TRBV7-3 to TRBJ2-3; D unresolved. Trimming took off 1 base at V and 6 bases at J, with 14 bases between the two ends. The germline gives CDR1 SGHTA, CDR2 FQGTGA. This CDR3 comprises 15 residues. The CDR3 DNA sequence: TGTGCCAGCAGCTTAAAACCAACATCGCTGGATACGCAGTATTTT. Translating it yields CASSLKPTSLDTQYF.

This clonotype was observed a handful of times. The chain uses TRBV5-5 and TRBJ2-1; weak D call: TRBD1 (5 bases). The end of the DNA fits TRBJ2-7 better, so the J call may be wrong. The CDR3 sequence is 14 residues long. From germline, CDR1 is SGHKS and CDR2 YYEKEE (reference sequence). The CDR3 bases are TGTGCCAGCAGCCGGTCCAGGGCCTCCTACGAGCAGTACTTC. Protein sequence: CASSRSRASYEQYF.

This clonotype came up a few times. A much larger clone lies a single base off, so this may be a read error. The chain uses TRBV11-2 and TRBJ2-1, with D perhaps given as TRBD1 or TRBD2 (5 bases each). Germline CDR1 and CDR2: SGHAT and FQNNGV. The CDR3 covers 15 residues. The V gene lost 4 bases and the J gene lost 2 bases, with 12 bases spanning the gap. CDR3 coding DNA: TGTGCCAGCAGCTCTTTACTGGGGGCCTACAATGAGCAGTTCTTC. As protein: CASSSLLGAYNEQFF.

The V call is TRBV7-2, the J call TRBJ2-2, with D uncertain. Per the germline V gene, CDR1 is SGHTA and CDR2 is FQGNSA. Deletions cut 1 base from V and 0 bases from J, with 6 bases between. CDR3 length equals 15 residues. The CDR3 DNA reads as TGTGCCAGCAGCTTAGACTACGCGAACACCGGGGAGCTGTTTTTT. Residues: CASSLDYANTGELFF. Full variable domain (rest looked up from reference TRBV7-2 and TRBJ2-2): GAGVSQSPSNKVTEKGKDVELRCDPISGHTALYWYRQSLGQGLEFLIYFQGNSAPDKSGLPSDRFSAERTGGSVSTLTIQRTQQEDSAVYLCASSLDYANTGELFFGEGSRLTVL.

This clonotype was seen at least ten times. This chain connects TRBV6-6 to TRBJ1-5, with TRBD1 matching over 10 bases. The CDR3 sequence is 15 residues long. V was pared by 5 bases and J by 7 bases, with 8 bases of the junction left unmatched. The germline V gene has CDR1 MNHNY and CDR2 SVGAGI (reference sequence). The CDR3 DNA reads as TGTGCCAGCAGTCGGACGGGACAGGGGTTACAGCCCCAGCATTTT. It yields the protein CASSRTGQGLQPQHF.

The chain employs TRBV5-1 and TRBJ2-1; 9 bases map to TRBD2. This CDR3 is built from 16 residues. Germline CDR1 reads SGHRS; CDR2 reads YFSETQ. Trimming removed 6 bases from V and 1 base from J; junction bases left unmatched: 8. CDR3 sequence: CASNTFTSGSYNEQFF. The CDR3 nucleotides are TGCGCCAGCAACACCTTTACTAGCGGGTCCTACAATGAGCAGTTCTTC.

The chain is built from TRBV24-1 and TRBJ1-1; 8 nucleotides line up with TRBD1. The length of the CDR3 is 14 residues. V was pared by 7 bases and J by 4 bases, with 7 bases of the junction left unmatched. CDR1 and CDR2 (germline): KGHDR, SFDVKD. The CDR3 sequence is CATREQGDGTEAFF. CDR3 DNA: TGTGCCACCAGAGAACAGGGGGACGGCACTGAAGCTTTCTTT.

The V and J genes are TRBV9 and TRBJ1-2, with a weak D call TRBD1 (5 bases). Per germline, CDR1 SGDLS and CDR2 YYNGEE. The CDR3 has 13 amino acids. Between the trimmed V and J ends, which lost 0 bases and 5 bases, there was a span of 8 bases. DNA of the CDR3: TGTGCCAGCAGCGTAGATGAGGGGTATGGCTACACCTTC. This sequence encodes CASSVDEGYGYTF.

The chain recombines TRBV7-2 with TRBJ1-1; the D is unclear. CDR3 size: 14 residues. The germline V and J ends were trimmed by 2 bases and 1 base, with 8 bases remaining between them. From germline, CDR1 is SGHTA and CDR2 FQGNSA. In DNA form, the CDR3 reads TGTGCCAGCAGCTTAACGTCTAGGAACACTGAAGCTTTCTTT. It is translated as CASSLTSRNTEAFF.

This chain uses TRBV12-3 or TRBV12-4 with TRBJ1-5; D ambiguous. Trimming took 3 bases from V and 9 from J, leaving 12 bases between them. This CDR3 is built from 13 residues. CDR3: CASSLSESLPQHF. As DNA, the CDR3 is TGTGCCAGCAGTTTGAGTGAAAGTCTGCCCCAGCATTTT.

This clonotype was picked up a small number of times. V is TRBV20-1 and J is TRBJ2-1; 8 bases align to TRBD2. Trimming at V came to 1 base and at J to 8 bases, leaving 7 bases not matched to a gene. Looked up from germline, CDR1 is DFQATT and CDR2 is SNEGSKA (reference sequence). This CDR3 has 14 residues. The CDR3 sequence: CSARAVSGSDEQFF. The DNA of the CDR3 is TGCAGTGCTAGAGCGGTGAGCGGGAGCGATGAGCAGTTCTTC.

This clonotype came up a few times. This chain joins TRBV5-1 and TRBJ2-3, with 9 bases matching TRBD2. CDR1 SGHRS and CDR2 YFSETQ come from the germline V gene. J lost 3 bases, V lost 5 bases, and 10 bases had no gene match. The CDR3 covers 16 residues. CDR3 loop: CASSSGTSPTTDTQYF. In nucleotides, the CDR3 is TGCGCCAGCAGTTCCGGGACTAGCCCGACTACAGATACGCAGTATTTT.

This clonotype was detected once. This sequence joins TRBV12-3 or TRBV12-4 and TRBJ2-3; no firm D call. This CDR3 is built from 16 residues. Trimming removed 2 bases from V and 0 bases from J, with 12 bases in between. The CDR3 is CASSLRATTSTDTQYF. CDR3 DNA sequence: TGTGCCAGCAGTTTAAGGGCGACCACTAGCACAGATACGCAGTATTTT.

This clonotype was seen repeatedly, ten times or more. The chain uses TRBV4-2 and TRBJ2-1; no firm D call. Between the trimmed V and J ends, which lost 6 bases and 4 bases, there was a span of 4 bases. Germline V gene data show CDR1 as LGHNA and CDR2 as YNFKEQ. The CDR3 extends over 11 amino acids. In DNA form, the CDR3 reads TGTGCCAGCAGGGTTTACAATGAGCAGTTCTTC. Translation: CASRVYNEQFF.

J is TRBJ1-4 and V is TRBV4-1; no clear D gene. Germline CDR1 is MGHRA and CDR2 is YSYEKL. The V gene lost 3 bases and the J gene lost 6 bases, with 11 bases spanning the gap. The CDR3 runs to 14 residues. CDR3 nucleotide sequence: TGCGCCAGCAGCCACCCACCCCCTGATGAAAAACTGTTTTTT. Translated, it gives CASSHPPPDEKLFF.

This clonotype was observed many times. The chain recombines TRBV5-1 with TRBJ2-3, with TRBD1 matching over 7 bases. Per the germline V gene, CDR1 is SGHRS and CDR2 is YFSETQ. V lost 4 bases, J lost 2 bases, and 7 bases stayed unmatched. The CDR3 spans 15 residues. The CDR3 spells CASSQTGDTTDTQYF. The DNA for the CDR3 is TGCGCCAGCAGCCAAACAGGGGACACCACAGATACGCAGTATTTT.

This clonotype was seen more than once but under ten times. This sequence joins TRBV6-5 and TRBJ2-7, with 7 bases matching TRBD1. The CDR3 has 16 residues. CDR1 MNHEY and CDR2 SVGAGI come from the germline V gene. Trimming cost V 3 bases and J 1 base; bases outside gene matches: 9. CDR3: CASSYSVSRGSYEQYF. In DNA, the CDR3 is TGTGCCAGCAGTTATTCGGTGAGCAGGGGGTCCTACGAGCAGTACTTC.

This sequence joins TRBV24-1 and TRBJ2-2; D is uncertain. Germline assignment: CDR1 KGHDR and CDR2 SFDVKD. The CDR3 runs to 12 residues. V lost 6 bases and J lost 3, with 4 bases in between. CDR3 amino acids: CATSQYTGELFF. The CDR3 nucleotides read TGTGCCACCAGTCAGTACACCGGGGAGCTGTTTTTT.

This clonotype was counted between two and nine times. The rearrangement uses TRBV9 and TRBJ2-6; TRBD1 agrees at 7 bases. The CDR3 consists of 18 residues. After removal of 2 bases from V and 6 bases from J, the junction contained 14 bases not matched to a gene. CDR1 and CDR2 from the germline V gene are SGDLS and YYNGEE. The CDR3 nucleotides read TGTGCCAGCAGCGTGGGACAGCCCTTATCGAGGTCGGCCAACGTCCTGACTTTC. It specifies CASSVGQPLSRSANVLTF. Full variable domain (rest looked up from reference TRBV9 and TRBJ2-6): DSGVTQTPKHLITATGQRVTLRCSPRSGDLSVYWYQQSLDQGLQFLIQYYNGEERAKGNILERFSAQQFPDLHSELNLSSLELGDSALYFCASSVGQPLSRSANVLTFGAGSRLTVL.

The rearrangement joins TRBV7-9 to TRBJ2-1, with no clear D. CDR1 is SEHNR and CDR2 is FQNEAQ in the germline V gene (reference sequence). V lost 6 bases and J lost 0, with 15 bases in between. The CDR3 has 16 amino acids. CDR3 region: CASSPSNRASYNEQFF. The CDR3 coding sequence is TGTGCCAGCAGTCCATCTAACCGGGCCTCCTACAATGAGCAGTTCTTC.

The genes are TRBV20-1 and TRBJ2-5; D gene uncertain. The J call may not be correct, given that the DNA end is closer to TRBJ2-1. Germline CDR1 is DFQATT and CDR2 is SNEGSKA (reference sequence). The length of the CDR3 is 14 residues. CDR3 sequence reads: CSARNPKPPNEQFF. The CDR3 bases are TGCAGTGCTAGGAACCCAAAACCCCCTAATGAGCAGTTCTTC.

This chain uses TRBV11-3 with TRBJ1-6; TRBD1 agrees at 10 bases. Germline loops: CDR1 SGHNT, CDR2 YENEEA. Trimming at V came to 5 bases and at J to 7 bases, leaving 8 bases not matched to a gene. This CDR3 is 16 amino acids long. The CDR3 nucleotides are TGTGCCAGCAGCCCGGACAGGGGGACTTTGAATTCACCCCTCCACTTT. Protein sequence: CASSPDRGTLNSPLHF.

This clonotype was detected a few times. The chain combines TRBV27 with TRBJ2-1; 10 bases line up with TRBD2. Looked up from germline, CDR1 is MNHEY and CDR2 is SMNVEV (reference sequence). With 5 bases clipped from V and 7 bases from J, the junction kept 11 bases outside the gene matches. This CDR3 contains 16 residues. The DNA for the CDR3 is TGTGCCAGCAGTCCCCCGGGACTAGCGCAGGGGAATGAGCAGTTCTTC. It is translated as CASSPPGLAQGNEQFF.